This record concerns one TCR beta chain sequence. Its antigen is still unknown. Deletions cut 0 bases from V and 1 base from J, with 14 bases between. This CDR3 spans 17 amino acids. Germline assignment: CDR1 SGHRS and CDR2 YFSETQ. The data were obtained in a study of T-cell memory formation after mild COVID-19. Study overall: TCR clusters were mostly confined to one donor each. Overall study findings and caveats: Contracting CD8+ clones were enriched in EMRA, CD4+ mainly in CM and EM. CD4/CD8 balance held among clones contracting day 15 to 85, and later expanders leaned CD4+. There were some responding clones in pre-infection memory, which suggested that cross-reactive memory had joined.

TCRdb re-called the 5' RACE reads through MiXCR, storing one row per CDR3 protein. The sample lists about 350,000 distinct CDR3 sequences, 25% to 30% occurring once. The V gene is TRBV5-1, the J gene TRBJ2-1; D not resolved. The sequenced sample consisted of PBMCs or a T cell subset sorted from them (not recorded which). The source of this sequence is an adult woman who had mild COVID-19 (a few samples of this study predate the infection). Cell type and time point are not known. CDR3 amino acids: CASSLAAVASSYNEQFF. The CDR3 nucleotides are TGCGCCAGCAGCTTGGCCGCGGTAGCTTCATCCTACAATGAGCAGTTCTTC. The whole variable domain, filled in from reference TRBV5-1 and TRBJ2-1, reads KAGVTQTPRYLIKTRGQQVTLSCSPISGHRSVSWYQQTPGQGLQFLFEYFSETQRNKGNFPGRFSGRQFSNSRSEMNVSTLELGDSALYLCASSLAAVASSYNEQFFGPGTRLTVL.